Detailed here is one T cell receptor beta chain. Its cognate antigen is unknown. These data originate in a study of T cell responses to AZD1222 COVID-19 vaccine. Overall study results and limits: The donor cohort was predominantly white British with a female majority, and clonal diversity may have been underestimated. Nearly half of spike-specific TCRs reportedly go after variant regions that carry no mutations. Vaccine-associated CD4 TCRs spanned spike, dominant at 160-218 and 743-854.

The assay was immunoSEQ multiplex PCR, and TCRdb's table has in-frame clones only and misses some. The table lists about 180,000 clones, approximately 92% of them singletons, with roughly 1% in the top ten. The CDR3 is 14 amino acids. Germline CDR1 is SGHAT and CDR2 is FQNNGV. Losses at the gene ends were 3 bases for V and 2 bases for J; bases not matched to a gene: 3. The chain is built from TRBV11-2 and TRBJ2-7; 8 nucleotides align to TRBD2. The clonotype originates from an adult who received the MenACWY meningococcal vaccine as a control. The sequencing used peripheral blood, collected 28 days after the second dose of the MenACWY control vaccine. The CDR3 region is CASSFRRGAYEQYF. CDR3 bases: TGTGCCAGCAGCTTCAGGCGGGGGGCCTACGAGCAGTACTTC.